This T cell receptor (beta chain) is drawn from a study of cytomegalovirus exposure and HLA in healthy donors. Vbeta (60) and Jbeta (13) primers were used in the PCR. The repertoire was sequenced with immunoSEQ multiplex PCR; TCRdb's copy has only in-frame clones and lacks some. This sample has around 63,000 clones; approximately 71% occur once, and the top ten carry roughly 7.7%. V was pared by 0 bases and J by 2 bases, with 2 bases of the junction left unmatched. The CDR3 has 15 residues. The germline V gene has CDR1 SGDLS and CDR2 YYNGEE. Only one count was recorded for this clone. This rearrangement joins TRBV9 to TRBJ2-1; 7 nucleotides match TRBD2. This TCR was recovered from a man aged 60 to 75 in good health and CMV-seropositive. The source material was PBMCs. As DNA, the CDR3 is TGTGCCAGCAGCGTAGACCGGGGGGCCTACAATGAGCAGTTCTTC. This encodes CASSVDRGAYNEQFF.